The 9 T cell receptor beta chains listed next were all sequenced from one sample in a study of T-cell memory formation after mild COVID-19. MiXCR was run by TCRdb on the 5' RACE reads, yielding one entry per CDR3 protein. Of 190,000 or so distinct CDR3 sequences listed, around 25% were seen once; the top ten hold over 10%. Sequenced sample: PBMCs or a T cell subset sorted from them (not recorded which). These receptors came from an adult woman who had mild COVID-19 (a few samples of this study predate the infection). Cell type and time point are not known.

Written as DNA, the CDR3 is TGCGCCAGCAGCCAAGATTTCGCGGGAGAAGAGACCCAGTACTTC. It codes for CASSQDFAGEETQYF. The chain recombines TRBV4-3 with TRBJ2-5; 7 positions agree with TRBD2. The CDR3 totals 15 residues. Germline CDR1 and CDR2: LGHNA and YSLEER. Unmatched junction bases numbered 4, after V lost 0 bases and J lost 3 bases.

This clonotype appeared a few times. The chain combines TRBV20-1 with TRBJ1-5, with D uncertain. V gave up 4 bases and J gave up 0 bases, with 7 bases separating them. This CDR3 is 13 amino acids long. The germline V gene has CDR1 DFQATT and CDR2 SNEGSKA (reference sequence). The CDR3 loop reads CSAKINSNQPQHF. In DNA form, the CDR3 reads TGCAGTGCTAAGATAAATAGCAATCAGCCCCAGCATTTT.

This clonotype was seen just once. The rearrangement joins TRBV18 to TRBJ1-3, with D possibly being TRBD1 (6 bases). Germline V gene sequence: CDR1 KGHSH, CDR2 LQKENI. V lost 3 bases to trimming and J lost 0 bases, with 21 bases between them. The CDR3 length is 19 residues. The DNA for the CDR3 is TGTGCCAGCTCACCCATTGCGCGCAGGGGACGGGGCTCTGGAAACACCATATATTTT. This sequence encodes CASSPIARRGRGSGNTIYF.

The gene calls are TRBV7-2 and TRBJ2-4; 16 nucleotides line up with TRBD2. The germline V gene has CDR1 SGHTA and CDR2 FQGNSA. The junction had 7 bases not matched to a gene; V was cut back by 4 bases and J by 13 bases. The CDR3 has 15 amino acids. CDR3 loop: CASSSGLAGGPRQYF. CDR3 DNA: TGTGCCAGCAGCTCGGGACTAGCGGGAGGGCCCCGGCAGTACTTC.

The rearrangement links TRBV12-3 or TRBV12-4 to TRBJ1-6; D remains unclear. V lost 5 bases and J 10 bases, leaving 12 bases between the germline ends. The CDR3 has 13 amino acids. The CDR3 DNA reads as TGTGCCAGCAGTCCTGGAGACCCCTCACCCCTCCACTTT. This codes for CASSPGDPSPLHF.

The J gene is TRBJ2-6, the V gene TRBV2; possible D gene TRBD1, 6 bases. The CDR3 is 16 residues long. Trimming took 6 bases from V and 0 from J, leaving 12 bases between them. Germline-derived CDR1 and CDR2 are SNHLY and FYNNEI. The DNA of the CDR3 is TGTGCCAGCAGCCCCGACAGGAGCTCTGGGGCCAACGTCCTGACTTTC. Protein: CASSPDRSSGANVLTF.

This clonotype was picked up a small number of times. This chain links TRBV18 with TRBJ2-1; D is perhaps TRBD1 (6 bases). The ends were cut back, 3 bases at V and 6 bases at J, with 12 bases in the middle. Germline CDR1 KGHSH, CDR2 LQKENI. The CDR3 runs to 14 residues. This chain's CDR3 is CASSPPTGRNEQFF. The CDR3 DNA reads TGTGCCAGCTCACCTCCGACAGGCCGCAATGAGCAGTTCTTC.

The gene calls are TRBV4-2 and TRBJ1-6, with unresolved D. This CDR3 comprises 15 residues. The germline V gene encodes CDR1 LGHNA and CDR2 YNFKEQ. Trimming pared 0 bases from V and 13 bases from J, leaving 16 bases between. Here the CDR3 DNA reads TGTGCCAGCAGCCAAGATCGATCCGGTTCGAGGCCCCTCCACTTT. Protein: CASSQDRSGSRPLHF.

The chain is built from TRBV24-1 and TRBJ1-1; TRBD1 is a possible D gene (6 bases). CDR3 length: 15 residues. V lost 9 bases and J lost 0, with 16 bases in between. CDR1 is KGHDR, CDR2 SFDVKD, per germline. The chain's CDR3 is CATLAGGQLNTEAFF. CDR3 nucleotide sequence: TGTGCCACCCTGGCTGGAGGACAGTTGAACACTGAAGCTTTCTTT.